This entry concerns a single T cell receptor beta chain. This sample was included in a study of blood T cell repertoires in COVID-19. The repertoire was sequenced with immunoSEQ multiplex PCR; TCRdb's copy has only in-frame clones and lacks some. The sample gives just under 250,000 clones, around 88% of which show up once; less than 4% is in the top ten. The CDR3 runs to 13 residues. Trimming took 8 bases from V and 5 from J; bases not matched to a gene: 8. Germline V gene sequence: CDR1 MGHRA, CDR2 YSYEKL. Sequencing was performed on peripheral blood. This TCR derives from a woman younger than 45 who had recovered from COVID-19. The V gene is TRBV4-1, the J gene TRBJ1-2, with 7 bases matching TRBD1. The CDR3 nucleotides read TGCGCCAGCCGAGGGACAGATTTTTATGGCTACACCTTC. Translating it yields CASRGTDFYGYTF.